Below, 15 T cell receptor beta chains from the same sample are listed, as sequenced in a study of Ad26.COV2.S vaccination and SARS-CoV-2 variants. Specified treatment: about 20 received Ad26.COV2.S at low or high dose, single or two shots; 5 received placebo; per-sample allocation not given. Sampling was done on day 63 after the first vaccine or placebo injection. Clones were read by immunoSEQ multiplex PCR, and TCRdb kept only the in-frame ones, dropping some. The top ten hold 1.5% to 2% of the sample, which has 300,000 to 400,000 clones, about 86% seen once. The sample here was peripheral blood, taken in a trial of Ad26.COV2.S vaccine versus placebo. The source of these receptors is a person aged 18-65 years who received the Ad26.COV2.S COVID-19 vaccine or a placebo.

This clone is a singleton in its sample. The chain links TRBV11-2 to TRBJ1-2, with D hard to call. Germline V CDR1 and CDR2: SGHAT, FQNNGV. The ends were cut back, 5 bases at V and 0 bases at J, with 7 bases in the middle. This CDR3 is 13 amino acids long. DNA of the CDR3: TGTGCCAGCAGCCCGGATGCTAACTATGGCTACACCTTC. Its translation: CASSPDANYGYTF.

This clone showed up just a few times. This rearrangement joins TRBV19 to TRBJ2-3; D call uncertain. The CDR3 extends over 12 amino acids. V lost 5 bases and J lost 4, with 7 bases in between. Germline assignment: CDR1 LNHDA and CDR2 SQIVND (reference sequence). CDR3 amino acids: CASSSLADTQYF. CDR3 sequence (DNA): TGTGCCAGTAGTTCCCTCGCAGATACGCAGTATTTT.

This clone was observed a single time. This sequence joins TRBV5-6 and TRBJ1-2; the match to TRBD1 covers 11 bases. The CDR3 is 15 amino acids. With V trimmed by 0 bases and J by 7 bases, 5 bases remained unmatched. Germline values: CDR1 SGHDT, CDR2 YYEEEE. CDR3 nucleotides: TGTGCCAGCAGCTTGGTTGGACAGGGGGCCGGTGGCTACACCTTC. It specifies CASSLVGQGAGGYTF. Variable domain in full (rest from reference TRBV5-6 and TRBJ1-2): DAGVTQSPTHLIKTRGQQVTLRCSPKSGHDTVSWYQQALGQGPQFIFQYYEEEERQRGNFPDRFSGHQFPNYSSELNVNALLLGDSALYLCASSLVGQGAGGYTFGSGTRLTVV.

The J gene is TRBJ1-6, the V gene TRBV3-1 (or the pseudogene TRBV3-2); D might be TRBD1 (5 bases). In germline, CDR1 is LGHDT, CDR2 YNNKEL (reference sequence). This CDR3 spans 14 amino acids. V lost 2 bases and J 6 bases, leaving 8 bases between the germline ends. CDR3 nucleotides: TGTGCCAGCAGCCAACAGGGAGTTAATTCACCCCTCCACTTT. This gives the protein CASSQQGVNSPLHF.

The chain links TRBV18 to TRBJ1-5; D perhaps matches TRBD1 (5 bases). The CDR3 covers 14 residues. The germline CDR1 and CDR2 sequences are KGHSH and LQKENI. V was pared by 3 bases and J by 1 base, with 7 bases between. For the CDR3, the DNA is TGTGCCAGCTCACCGGGGCAGAGCAATCAGCCCCAGCATTTT. It codes for CASSPGQSNQPQHF.

This clone appeared once. The chain recombines TRBV4-3 with TRBJ2-1; 7 nucleotides line up with TRBD2. V shed 4 bases, J shed 4 bases, and the junction held 10 bases outside the gene matches. Germline V gene lookup returns CDR1 LGHNA and CDR2 YSLEER. This CDR3 has 16 residues. The CDR3 region has the DNA TGCGCCAGCAGCCTCGTCACCCGGGGGGTTTACAATGAGCAGTTCTTC. It specifies CASSLVTRGVYNEQFF.

A few counts support this clone. V gene TRBV7-6 combines with J gene TRBJ2-7; tentatively, D is TRBD1 (5 bases). The CDR3 extends over 16 amino acids. Germline V gives CDR1 SGHVS, CDR2 FNYEAQ. The V and J ends lost 1 base and 2 bases respectively, with 15 bases between them. As DNA, the CDR3 is TGTGCCAGCAGCTTAGGACCGGCAGGGAAGACCTACGAGCAGTACTTC. This gives the protein CASSLGPAGKTYEQYF.

The chain is built from TRBV6-5 and TRBJ2-1; perhaps D is TRBD1 or TRBD2 (6 bases each). Trimming cost V 7 bases and J 4 bases, with 17 bases left between them. The germline gives CDR1 MNHEY, CDR2 SVGAGI. This CDR3 is built from 15 residues. CDR3 in DNA: TGTGCCAGCAACCCCTCGGGGGCTCCGTACAATGAGCAGTTCTTC. Its translation: CASNPSGAPYNEQFF.

The rearrangement links TRBV5-4 to TRBJ1-1; 7 nucleotides agree with TRBD1. The CDR3 consists of 16 residues. V was clipped by 1 base and J by 10 bases; unmatched bases: 16. Germline values: CDR1 SGHNT, CDR2 YYREEE (reference sequence). Here the CDR3 reads CASSLSGGGGRVTAFF. The CDR3 DNA reads TGTGCCAGCAGCTTGTCTGGGGGAGGGGGCCGAGTAACAGCTTTCTTT.

The chain uses TRBV7-2 and TRBJ1-2; no clear D. The V gene's germline CDR1 is SGHTA and CDR2 FQGNSA. V was cut by 3 bases and J by 5 bases, with 10 bases left in between. This CDR3 is built from 13 residues. The CDR3 sequence: CASSFGPEYGYTF. DNA for the CDR3: TGTGCCAGCAGCTTTGGCCCCGAGTATGGCTACACCTTC. Full variable domain (remainder filled in from reference TRBV7-2 and TRBJ1-2): GAGVSQSPSNKVTEKGKDVELRCDPISGHTALYWYRQSLGQGLEFLIYFQGNSAPDKSGLPSDRFSAERTGGSVSTLTIQRTQQEDSAVYLCASSFGPEYGYTFGSGTRLTVV.

The CDR3 coding sequence is TGTGCCAGCAGCCCAAAGCGGGGGGGAAAAACCGAGCAGTACTTC. Its translation: CASSPKRGGKTEQYF. The chain couples TRBV7-2 to TRBJ2-7; 10 nucleotides match TRBD2. Germline-derived CDR1 and CDR2 are SGHTA and FQGNSA. The CDR3 is 15 residues long. Trimming removed 5 bases from V and 6 bases from J; junction bases left unmatched: 10. The variable domain in full, with the rest retrieved from reference TRBV7-2 and TRBJ2-7, is GAGVSQSPSNKVTEKGKDVELRCDPISGHTALYWYRQSLGQGLEFLIYFQGNSAPDKSGLPSDRFSAERTGGSVSTLTIQRTQQEDSAVYLCASSPKRGGKTEQYFGPGTRLTVT.

The chain is built from TRBV7-3 and TRBJ1-3; D gene uncertain. This CDR3 is 13 amino acids long. Trimming cost V 5 bases and J 7 bases, with 12 bases left between them. Germline assignment: CDR1 SGHTA and CDR2 FQGTGA. The CDR3 protein is CASSPLGGNTIYF. CDR3 nucleotide sequence: TGTGCCAGCAGCCCTCTTGGCGGGAACACCATATATTTT.

The chain employs TRBV6-2 or TRBV6-3 and TRBJ2-2; a weak D match, TRBD1 (6 bases). The CDR3 consists of 14 residues. V lost 7 bases and J 10 bases, leaving 19 bases between the germline ends. The germline gives CDR1 MNHEY, CDR2 SVGEGT. CDR3 loop: CASTPRGTVKELFF. Here the CDR3 DNA reads TGTGCCAGCACCCCGAGGGGGACCGTTAAGGAGCTGTTTTTT.

The chain employs TRBV20-1 and TRBJ2-2; no definite D call. Trimming cost V 0 bases and J 5 bases, with 1 base left between them. The CDR3 spans 11 residues. Germline CDR1 reads DFQATT; CDR2 reads SNEGSKA (reference sequence). CDR3 DNA sequence: TGCAGTGCTAGAGAGACCGGGGAGCTGTTTTTT. Protein sequence: CSARETGELFF.

V usage is TRBV5-1 and J usage is TRBJ2-4; D might be TRBD1 (7 bases). CDR1 is SGHRS and CDR2 is YFSETQ in the germline V gene. The CDR3 has 17 residues. V was cut by 4 bases and J by 1 base, with 18 bases left in between. The CDR3 nucleotides are TGCGCCAGCAGCATTCTATCAGGGGGGTCGGCCAAAAACATTCAGTACTTC. This codes for CASSILSGGSAKNIQYF.